This entry lists 9 T cell receptor beta chains sequenced from one sample in a study of blood T cell repertoires in COVID-19. The data were produced by immunoSEQ multiplex PCR, yet TCRdb's version contains in-frame clones alone and is incomplete. This sample has over 250,000 clones, with around nine tenths found just once. Material for sequencing was PBMCs or T cells enriched from blood (not recorded which). These TCRs come from a woman aged 18-30 years who had recovered from COVID-19.

This CDR3 reads CAWSDMYEQFF. The CDR3, as DNA: TGTGCCTGGAGTGACATGTATGAGCAGTTCTTC. The rearrangement links TRBV30 to TRBJ2-1; no clear D gene. From germline, CDR1 is GTSNPN and CDR2 SVGIG (reference sequence). V was clipped by 1 base and J by 8 bases, with 6 bases between them. CDR3 length equals 11 residues.

V and J are TRBV28 and TRBJ1-3, with D tentatively TRBD1 (5 bases). Germline CDR1 MDHEN, CDR2 SYDVKM. CDR3 length: 15 amino acids. V lost 0 bases to trimming and J lost 3 bases, with 9 bases between them. The CDR3 reads CASSLWQGVGNTIYF. The CDR3 DNA reads as TGTGCCAGCAGTTTATGGCAGGGTGTTGGAAACACCATATATTTT.

This CDR3 is CASSLLDRDNEQFF. CDR3 DNA sequence: TGCGCCAGCAGCCTCCTAGACAGGGACAATGAGCAGTTCTTC. The chain carries TRBV4-1 and TRBJ2-1, with 7 bases aligning to TRBD1. The CDR3 sequence is 14 residues long. V lost 4 bases and J lost 5; bases outside the gene matches: 5. Germline V lookup: CDR1 MGHRA, CDR2 YSYEKL.

As DNA, the CDR3 is TGTGCCTGGAGTGTACTCCAGGGGATCGGGGAGCTGTTTTTT. Protein: CAWSVLQGIGELFF. The gene calls are TRBV30 and TRBJ2-2; D may be TRBD1 (6 bases). There are 14 residues in the CDR3. V lost 0 bases and J lost 7, with 12 bases in between. Germline values: CDR1 GTSNPN, CDR2 SVGIG (reference sequence).

This clone was detected only a few times. The chain links TRBV12-3 or TRBV12-4 to TRBJ2-2, with D unclear. Trimming shortened V by 4 bases and J by 4 bases, and 7 bases separated the two germline ends. CDR3 size: 13 residues. For the CDR3, the DNA is TGTGCCAGCAGTTCCTCCCCCACCGGGGAGCTGTTTTTT. This translates into CASSSSPTGELFF.

The CDR3 spells CASSRTSFPYNEQFF. The CDR3 nucleotides read TGTGCCAGCAGCCGCACTAGCTTTCCCTACAATGAGCAGTTCTTC. J is TRBJ2-1 and V is TRBV7-9; D might be TRBD2 (6 bases). CDR3 length: 15 residues. Trimming cost V 5 bases and J 2 bases, with 13 bases left between them. Germline V gene data show CDR1 as SEHNR and CDR2 as FQNEAQ (reference sequence). Looking up the rest from reference TRBV7-9 and TRBJ2-1 gives the full variable domain: DTGVSQNPRHKITKRGQNVTFRCDPISEHNRLYWYRQTLGQGPEFLTYFQNEAQLEKSRLLSDRFSAERPKGSFSTLEIQRTEQGDSAMYLCASSRTSFPYNEQFFGPGTRLTVL.

The chain links TRBV19 to TRBJ2-7; 7 bases fit TRBD1. The CDR3 totals 15 residues. V trimming: 2 bases; J trimming: 3 bases; junction bases outside the gene matches: 7. Germline V gives CDR1 LNHDA, CDR2 SQIVND (reference sequence). The CDR3 nucleotides are TGTGCCAGTAGTATACGACAGGGCATGGTCTACGAGCAGTACTTC. It yields the protein CASSIRQGMVYEQYF.

The chain recombines TRBV11-3 with TRBJ2-7; D may be TRBD1 (6 bases). V lost 3 bases and J 0 bases, leaving 12 bases between the germline ends. The germline CDR1 and CDR2 sequences are SGHNT and YENEEA. CDR3 length: 15 amino acids. CDR3 bases: TGTGCCAGCAGCTTCCAGACAGGAAGCTCCTACGAGCAGTACTTC. Its translation is CASSFQTGSSYEQYF.

The chain joins TRBV11-2 to TRBJ2-3, with D uncertain. CDR3 size: 14 residues. The germline V gene encodes CDR1 SGHAT and CDR2 FQNNGV. The V end lost 5 bases, the J end lost 3 bases, and 12 bases lay between the germline ends. The DNA for the CDR3 is TGTGCCAGCAGCGAATCCCGAGCTACAGATACGCAGTATTTT. Its protein is CASSESRATDTQYF.